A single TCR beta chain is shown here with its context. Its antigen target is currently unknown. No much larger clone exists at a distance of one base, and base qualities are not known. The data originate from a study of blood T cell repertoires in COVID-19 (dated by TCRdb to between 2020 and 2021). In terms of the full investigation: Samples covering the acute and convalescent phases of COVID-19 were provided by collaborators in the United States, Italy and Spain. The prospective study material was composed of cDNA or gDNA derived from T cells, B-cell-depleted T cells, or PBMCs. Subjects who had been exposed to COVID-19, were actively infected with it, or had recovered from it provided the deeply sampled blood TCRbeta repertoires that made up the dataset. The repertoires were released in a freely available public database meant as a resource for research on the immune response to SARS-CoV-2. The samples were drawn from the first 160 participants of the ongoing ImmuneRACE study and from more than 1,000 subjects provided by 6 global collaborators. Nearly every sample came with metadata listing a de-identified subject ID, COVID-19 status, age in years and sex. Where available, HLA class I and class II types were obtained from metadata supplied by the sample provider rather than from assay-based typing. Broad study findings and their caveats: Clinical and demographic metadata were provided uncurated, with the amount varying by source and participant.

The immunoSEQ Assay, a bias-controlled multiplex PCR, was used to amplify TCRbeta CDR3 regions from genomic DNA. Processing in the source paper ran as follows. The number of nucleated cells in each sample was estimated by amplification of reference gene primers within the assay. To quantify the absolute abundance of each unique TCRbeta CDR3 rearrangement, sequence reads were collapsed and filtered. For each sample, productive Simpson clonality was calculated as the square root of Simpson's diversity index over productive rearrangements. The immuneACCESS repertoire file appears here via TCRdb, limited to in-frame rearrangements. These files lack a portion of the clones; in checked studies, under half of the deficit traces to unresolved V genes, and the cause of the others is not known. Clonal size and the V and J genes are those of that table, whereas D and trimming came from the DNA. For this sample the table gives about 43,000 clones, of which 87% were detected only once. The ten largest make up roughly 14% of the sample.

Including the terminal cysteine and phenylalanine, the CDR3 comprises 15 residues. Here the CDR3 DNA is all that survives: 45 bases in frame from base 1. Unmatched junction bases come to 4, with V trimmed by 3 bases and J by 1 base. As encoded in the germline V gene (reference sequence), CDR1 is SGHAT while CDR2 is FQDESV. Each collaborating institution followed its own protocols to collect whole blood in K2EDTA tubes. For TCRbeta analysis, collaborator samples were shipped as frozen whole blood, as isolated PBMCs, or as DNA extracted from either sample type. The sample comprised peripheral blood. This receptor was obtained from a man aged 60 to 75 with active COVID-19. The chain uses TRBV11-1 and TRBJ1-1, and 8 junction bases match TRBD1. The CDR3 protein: CASSFIGQGNTEAFF. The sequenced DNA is TGTGCCAGCAGCTTTATCGGACAGGGGAACACTGAAGCTTTCTTT.